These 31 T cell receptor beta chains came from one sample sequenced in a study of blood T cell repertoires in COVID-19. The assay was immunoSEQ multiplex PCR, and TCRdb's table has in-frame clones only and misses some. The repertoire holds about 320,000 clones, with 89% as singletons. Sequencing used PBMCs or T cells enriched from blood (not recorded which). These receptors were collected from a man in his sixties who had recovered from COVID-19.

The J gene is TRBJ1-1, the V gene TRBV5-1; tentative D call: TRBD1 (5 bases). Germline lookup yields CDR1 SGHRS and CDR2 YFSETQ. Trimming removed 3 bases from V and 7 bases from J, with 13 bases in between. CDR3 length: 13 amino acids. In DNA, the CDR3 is TGCGCCAGCAGCTGGGGCGGCTACAGTGAAGCTTTCTTT. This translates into CASSWGGYSEAFF. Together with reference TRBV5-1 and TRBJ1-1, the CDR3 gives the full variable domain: KAGVTQTPRYLIKTRGQQVTLSCSPISGHRSVSWYQQTPGQGLQFLFEYFSETQRNKGNFPGRFSGRQFSNSRSEMNVSTLELGDSALYLCASSWGGYSEAFFGQGTRLTVV.

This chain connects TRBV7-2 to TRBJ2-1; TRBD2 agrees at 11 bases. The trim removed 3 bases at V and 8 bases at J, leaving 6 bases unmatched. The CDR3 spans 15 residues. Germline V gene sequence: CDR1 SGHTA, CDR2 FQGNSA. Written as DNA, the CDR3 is TGTGCCAGCAGCTTCACTAGCGGGAGCCTCTATGAGCAGTTCTTC. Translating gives CASSFTSGSLYEQFF. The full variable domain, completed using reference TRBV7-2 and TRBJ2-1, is GAGVSQSPSNKVTEKGKDVELRCDPISGHTALYWYRQSLGQGLEFLIYFQGNSAPDKSGLPSDRFSAERTGGSVSTLTIQRTQQEDSAVYLCASSFTSGSLYEQFFGPGTRLTVL.

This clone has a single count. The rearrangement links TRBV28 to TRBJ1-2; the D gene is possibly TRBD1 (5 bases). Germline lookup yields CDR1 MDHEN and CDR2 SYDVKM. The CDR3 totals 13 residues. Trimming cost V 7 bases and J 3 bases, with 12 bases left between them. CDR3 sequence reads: CASISGAYYGYTF. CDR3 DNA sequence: TGTGCCAGCATCTCTGGGGCGTACTATGGCTACACCTTC.

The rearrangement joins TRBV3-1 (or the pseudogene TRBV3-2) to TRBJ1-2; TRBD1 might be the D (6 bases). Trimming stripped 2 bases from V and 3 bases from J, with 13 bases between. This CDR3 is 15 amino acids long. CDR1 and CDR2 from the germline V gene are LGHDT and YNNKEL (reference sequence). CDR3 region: CASSQQDRPDYGYTF. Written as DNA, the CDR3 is TGTGCCAGCAGCCAACAGGACAGACCAGACTATGGCTACACCTTC.

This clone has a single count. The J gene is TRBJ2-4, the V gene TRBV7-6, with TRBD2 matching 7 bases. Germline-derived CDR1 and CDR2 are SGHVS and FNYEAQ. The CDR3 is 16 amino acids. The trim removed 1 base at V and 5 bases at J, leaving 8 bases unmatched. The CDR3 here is CASSLGGEGAQNIQYF. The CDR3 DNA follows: TGTGCCAGCAGCTTAGGGGGGGAGGGCGCCCAAAACATTCAGTACTTC.

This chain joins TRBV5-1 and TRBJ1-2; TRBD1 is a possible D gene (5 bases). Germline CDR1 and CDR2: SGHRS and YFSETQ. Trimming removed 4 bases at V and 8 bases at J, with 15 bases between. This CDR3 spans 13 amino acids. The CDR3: CASSPSTGVGYTF. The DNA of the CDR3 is TGCGCCAGCAGCCCATCGACGGGGGTCGGCTACACCTTC.

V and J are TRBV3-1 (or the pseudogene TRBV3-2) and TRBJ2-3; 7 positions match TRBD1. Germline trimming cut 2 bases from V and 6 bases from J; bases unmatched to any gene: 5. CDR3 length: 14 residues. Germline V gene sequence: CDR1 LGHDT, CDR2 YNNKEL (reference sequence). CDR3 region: CASSQNRGGDTQYF. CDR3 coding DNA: TGTGCCAGCAGCCAAAACAGGGGCGGTGATACGCAGTATTTT.

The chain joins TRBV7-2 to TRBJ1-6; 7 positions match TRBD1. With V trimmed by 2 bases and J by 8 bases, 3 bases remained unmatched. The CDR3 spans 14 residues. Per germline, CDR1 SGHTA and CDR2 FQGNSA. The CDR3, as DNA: TGTGCCAGCAGCTTATACAGGGGTGATTCACCCCTCCACTTT. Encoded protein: CASSLYRGDSPLHF.

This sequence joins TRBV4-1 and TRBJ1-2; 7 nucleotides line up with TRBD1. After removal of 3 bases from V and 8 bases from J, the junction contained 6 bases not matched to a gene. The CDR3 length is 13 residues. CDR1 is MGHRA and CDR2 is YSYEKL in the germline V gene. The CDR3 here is CASSHTQGVGYTF. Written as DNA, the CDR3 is TGCGCCAGCAGCCACACCCAGGGGGTCGGCTACACCTTC.

The CDR3 nucleotides read TGTGCCAGCAGTTTAGTAATAGCGACCTACGAGCAGTACTTC. It is translated as CASSLVIATYEQYF. V gene TRBV28 combines with J gene TRBJ2-7, with D possibly matching TRBD2 (5 bases). The CDR3 contains 14 residues. The ends were cut back, 2 bases at V and 2 bases at J, with 10 bases in the middle. Germline V lookup: CDR1 MDHEN, CDR2 SYDVKM.

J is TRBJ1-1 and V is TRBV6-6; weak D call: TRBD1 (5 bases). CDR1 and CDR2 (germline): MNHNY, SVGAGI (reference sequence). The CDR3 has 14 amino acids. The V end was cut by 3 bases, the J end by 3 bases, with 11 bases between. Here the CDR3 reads CASSYPRDYTEAFF. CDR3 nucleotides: TGTGCCAGCAGTTATCCCCGGGACTACACTGAAGCTTTCTTT.

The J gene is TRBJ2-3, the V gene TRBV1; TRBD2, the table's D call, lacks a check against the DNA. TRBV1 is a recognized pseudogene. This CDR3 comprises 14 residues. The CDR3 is CTSSQDWTSGGDSF. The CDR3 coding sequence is TGCACCAGCAGCCAAGACTGGACTAGCGGGGGGGATTCCTTT.

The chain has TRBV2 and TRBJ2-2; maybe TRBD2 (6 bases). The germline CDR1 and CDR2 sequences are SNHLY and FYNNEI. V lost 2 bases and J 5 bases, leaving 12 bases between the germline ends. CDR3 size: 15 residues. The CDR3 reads CASSEFGSRTGELFF. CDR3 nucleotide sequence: TGTGCCAGCAGTGAATTCGGGAGCAGGACCGGGGAGCTGTTTTTT.

The CDR3 spells CASSLDIFYEQYF. Written as DNA, the CDR3 is TGTGCCAGCAGTCTTGACATCTTCTACGAGCAGTACTTC. This chain uses TRBV6-2 or TRBV6-3 with TRBJ2-7; D ambiguous. CDR3 size: 13 residues. Germline V gives CDR1 MNHEY, CDR2 SVGEGT. Trimming left V 5 bases short and J 3 bases short, with 11 bases between.

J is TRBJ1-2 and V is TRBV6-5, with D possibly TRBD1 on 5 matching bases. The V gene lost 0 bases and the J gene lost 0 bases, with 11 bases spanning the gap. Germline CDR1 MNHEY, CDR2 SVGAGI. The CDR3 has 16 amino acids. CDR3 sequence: CASSYSGQGANYGYTF. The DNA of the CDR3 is TGTGCCAGCAGTTACTCCGGACAAGGAGCTAACTATGGCTACACCTTC.

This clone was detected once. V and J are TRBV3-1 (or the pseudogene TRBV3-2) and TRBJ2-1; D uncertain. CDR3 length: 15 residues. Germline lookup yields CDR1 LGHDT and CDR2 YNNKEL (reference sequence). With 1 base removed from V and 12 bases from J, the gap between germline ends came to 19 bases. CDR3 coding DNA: TGTGCCAGCAGCCAAGGCGTATTCTCTCCCCACTCGCAGTTCTTC. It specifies CASSQGVFSPHSQFF.

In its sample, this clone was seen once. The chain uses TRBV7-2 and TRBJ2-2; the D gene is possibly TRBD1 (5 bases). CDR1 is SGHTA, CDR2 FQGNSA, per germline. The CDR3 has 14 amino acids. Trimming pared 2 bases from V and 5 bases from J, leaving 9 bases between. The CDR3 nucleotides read TGTGCCAGCAGCTTATCGACAGAGACCGGGGAGCTGTTTTTT. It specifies CASSLSTETGELFF.

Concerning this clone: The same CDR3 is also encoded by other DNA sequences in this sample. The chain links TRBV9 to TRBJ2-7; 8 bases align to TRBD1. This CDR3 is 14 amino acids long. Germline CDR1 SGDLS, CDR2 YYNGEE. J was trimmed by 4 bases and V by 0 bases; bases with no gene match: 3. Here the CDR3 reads CASSVGQGLYEQYF. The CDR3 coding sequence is TGTGCCAGCAGCGTAGGACAGGGGTTATACGAGCAGTACTTC.

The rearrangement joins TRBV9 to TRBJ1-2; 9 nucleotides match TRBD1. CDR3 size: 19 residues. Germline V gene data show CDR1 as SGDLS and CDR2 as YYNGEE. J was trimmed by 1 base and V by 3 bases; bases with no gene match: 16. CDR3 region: CASSAEGGTGWSGNYGYTF. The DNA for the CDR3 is TGTGCCAGCAGCGCCGAGGGGGGGACAGGGTGGTCGGGTAACTATGGCTACACCTTC.

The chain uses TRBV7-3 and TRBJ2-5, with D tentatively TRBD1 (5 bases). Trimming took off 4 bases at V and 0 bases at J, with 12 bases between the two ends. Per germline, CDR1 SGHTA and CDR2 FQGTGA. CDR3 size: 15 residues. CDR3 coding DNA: TGTGCCAGCAGCTCACACCCAGGGTACCAAGAGACCCAGTACTTC. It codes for CASSSHPGYQETQYF.

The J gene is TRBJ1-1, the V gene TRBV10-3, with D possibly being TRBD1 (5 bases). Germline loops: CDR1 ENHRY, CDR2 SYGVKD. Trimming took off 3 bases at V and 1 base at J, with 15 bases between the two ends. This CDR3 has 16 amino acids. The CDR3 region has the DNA TGTGCCATCAGTGACGGGGGAGGCAGCCGGAACACTGAAGCTTTCTTT. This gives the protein CAISDGGGSRNTEAFF.

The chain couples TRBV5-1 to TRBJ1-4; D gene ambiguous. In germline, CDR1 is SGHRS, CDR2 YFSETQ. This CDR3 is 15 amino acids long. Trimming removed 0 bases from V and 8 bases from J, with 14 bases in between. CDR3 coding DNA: TGCGCCAGCAGCTTGGAGGTACCCGGAGGGGAAAAACTGTTTTTT. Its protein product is CASSLEVPGGEKLFF.

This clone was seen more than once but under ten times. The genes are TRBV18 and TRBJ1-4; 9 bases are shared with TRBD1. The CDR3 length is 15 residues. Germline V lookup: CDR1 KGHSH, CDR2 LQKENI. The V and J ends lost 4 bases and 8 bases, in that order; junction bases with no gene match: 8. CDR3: CASSLHRGRPEKLFF. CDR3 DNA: TGTGCCAGCTCACTTCACAGGGGGCGCCCCGAAAAACTGTTTTTT.

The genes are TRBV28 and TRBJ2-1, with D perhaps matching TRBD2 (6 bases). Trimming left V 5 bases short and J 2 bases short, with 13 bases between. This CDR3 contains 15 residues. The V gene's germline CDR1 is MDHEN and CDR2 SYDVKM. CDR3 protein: CASSPRRGTYNEQFF. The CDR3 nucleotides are TGTGCCAGCAGTCCCCGACGGGGGACCTACAATGAGCAGTTCTTC. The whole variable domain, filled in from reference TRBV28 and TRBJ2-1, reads DVKVTQSSRYLVKRTGEKVFLECVQDMDHENMFWYRQDPGLGLRLIYFSYDVKMKEKGDIPEGYSVSREKKERFSLILESASTNQTSMYLCASSPRRGTYNEQFFGPGTRLTVL.

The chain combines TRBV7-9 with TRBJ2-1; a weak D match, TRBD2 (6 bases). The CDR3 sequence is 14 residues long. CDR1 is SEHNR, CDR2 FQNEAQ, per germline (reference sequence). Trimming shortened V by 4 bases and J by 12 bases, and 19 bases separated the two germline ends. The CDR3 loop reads CASSSRDSQAAQFF. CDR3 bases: TGTGCCAGCAGCTCTCGGGACTCGCAAGCGGCGCAGTTCTTC.

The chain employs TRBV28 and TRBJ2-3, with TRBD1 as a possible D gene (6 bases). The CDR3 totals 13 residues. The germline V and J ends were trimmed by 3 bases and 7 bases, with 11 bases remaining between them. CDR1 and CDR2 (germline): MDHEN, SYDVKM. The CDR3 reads CASSLTGTYTQYF. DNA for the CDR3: TGTGCCAGCAGTTTGACAGGAACTTATACGCAGTATTTT.

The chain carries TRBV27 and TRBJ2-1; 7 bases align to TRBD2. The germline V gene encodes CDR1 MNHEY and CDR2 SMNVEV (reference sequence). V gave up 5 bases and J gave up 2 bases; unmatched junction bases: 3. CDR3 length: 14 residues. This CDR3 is CASSLGTTYNEQFF. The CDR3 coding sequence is TGTGCCAGCAGTCTCGGGACTACCTACAATGAGCAGTTCTTC.

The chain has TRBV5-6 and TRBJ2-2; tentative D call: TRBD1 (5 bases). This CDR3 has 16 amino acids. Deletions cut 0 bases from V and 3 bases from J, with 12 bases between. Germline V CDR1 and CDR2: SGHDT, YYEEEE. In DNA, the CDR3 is TGTGCCAGCAGCTTGGAAAGGGGCGCCGACACCGGGGAGCTGTTTTTT. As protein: CASSLERGADTGELFF.

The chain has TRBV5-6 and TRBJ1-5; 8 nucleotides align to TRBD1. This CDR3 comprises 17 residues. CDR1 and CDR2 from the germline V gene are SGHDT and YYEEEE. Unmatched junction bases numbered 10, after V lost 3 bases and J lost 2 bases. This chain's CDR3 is CASSYARGRGGNQPQHF. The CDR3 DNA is TGTGCCAGCAGCTACGCCAGGGGGCGCGGGGGCAATCAGCCCCAGCATTTT.

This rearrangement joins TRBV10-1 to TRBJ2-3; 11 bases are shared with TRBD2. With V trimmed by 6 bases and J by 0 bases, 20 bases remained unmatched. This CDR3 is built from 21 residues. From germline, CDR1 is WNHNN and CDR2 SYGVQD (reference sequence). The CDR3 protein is CASSDTEILAGEGPSTDTQYF. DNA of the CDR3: TGCGCCAGCAGCGACACCGAGATACTAGCGGGAGAAGGACCCAGCACAGATACGCAGTATTTT.

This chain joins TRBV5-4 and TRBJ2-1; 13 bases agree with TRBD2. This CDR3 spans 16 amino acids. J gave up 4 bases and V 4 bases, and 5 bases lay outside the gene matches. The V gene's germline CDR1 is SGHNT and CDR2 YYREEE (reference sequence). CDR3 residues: CASSPRTSGGYNEQFF. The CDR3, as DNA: TGTGCCAGCAGCCCGAGGACTAGCGGGGGATACAATGAGCAGTTCTTC.